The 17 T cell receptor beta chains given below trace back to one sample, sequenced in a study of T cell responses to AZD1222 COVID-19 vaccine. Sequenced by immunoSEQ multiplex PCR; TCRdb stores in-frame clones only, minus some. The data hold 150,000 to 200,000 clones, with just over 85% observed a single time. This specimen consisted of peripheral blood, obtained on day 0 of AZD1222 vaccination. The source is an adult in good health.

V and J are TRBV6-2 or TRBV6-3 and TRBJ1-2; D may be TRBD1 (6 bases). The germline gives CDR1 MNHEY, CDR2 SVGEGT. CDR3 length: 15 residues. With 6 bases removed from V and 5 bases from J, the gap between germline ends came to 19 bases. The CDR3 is CASSKAGASGYGYTF. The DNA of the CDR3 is TGTGCCAGCAGCAAGGCAGGGGCGTCGGGTTATGGCTACACCTTC.

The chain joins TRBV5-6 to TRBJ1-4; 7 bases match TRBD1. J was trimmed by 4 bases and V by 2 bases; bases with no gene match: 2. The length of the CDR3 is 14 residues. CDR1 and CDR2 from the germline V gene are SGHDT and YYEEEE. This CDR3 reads CASSFGDSNEKLFF. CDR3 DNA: TGTGCCAGCAGCTTCGGGGACAGTAATGAAAAACTGTTTTTT.

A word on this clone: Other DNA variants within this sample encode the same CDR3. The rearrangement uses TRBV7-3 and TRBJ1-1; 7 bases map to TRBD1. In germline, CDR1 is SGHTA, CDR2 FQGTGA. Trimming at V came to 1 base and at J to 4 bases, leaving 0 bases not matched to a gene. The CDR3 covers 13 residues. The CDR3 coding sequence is TGTGCCAGCAGCTTAAACAGGGGCACTGAAGCTTTCTTT. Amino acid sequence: CASSLNRGTEAFF.

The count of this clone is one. DNA of the CDR3: TGTGCCAGTAGTATAGGGCTAGGTCGTTTGGAGCAGTTCTTC. This codes for CASSIGLGRLEQFF. This chain connects TRBV19 to TRBJ2-1; D is undetermined. V gave up 1 base and J gave up 10 bases, with 14 bases separating them. Germline V lookup: CDR1 LNHDA, CDR2 SQIVND (reference sequence). This CDR3 has 14 amino acids. Looking up the rest from reference TRBV19 and TRBJ2-1 gives the full variable domain: DGGITQSPKYLFRKEGQNVTLSCEQNLNHDAMYWYRQDPGQGLRLIYYSQIVNDFQKGDIAEGYSVSREKKESFPLTVTSAQKNPTAFYLCASSIGLGRLEQFFGPGTRLTVL.

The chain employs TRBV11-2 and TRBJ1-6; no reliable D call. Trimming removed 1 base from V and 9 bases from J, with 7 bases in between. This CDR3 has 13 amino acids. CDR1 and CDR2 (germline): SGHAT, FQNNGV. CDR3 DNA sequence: TGTGCCAGCAGCTTAGGGTGGGGTTCACCCCTCCACTTT. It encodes CASSLGWGSPLHF. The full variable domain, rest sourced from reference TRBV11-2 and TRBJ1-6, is EAGVAQSPRYKIIEKRQSVAFWCNPISGHATLYWYQQILGQGPKLLIQFQNNGVVDDSQLPKDRFSAERLKGVDSTLKIQPAKLEDSAVYLCASSLGWGSPLHFGNGTRLTVT.

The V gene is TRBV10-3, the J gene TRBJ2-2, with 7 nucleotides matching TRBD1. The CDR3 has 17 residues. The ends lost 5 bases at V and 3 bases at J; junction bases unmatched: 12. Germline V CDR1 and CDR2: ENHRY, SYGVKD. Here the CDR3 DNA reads TGTGCCATCAGTTCGCCTGACAGGGTGAAATACACCGGGGAGCTGTTTTTT. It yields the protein CAISSPDRVKYTGELFF.

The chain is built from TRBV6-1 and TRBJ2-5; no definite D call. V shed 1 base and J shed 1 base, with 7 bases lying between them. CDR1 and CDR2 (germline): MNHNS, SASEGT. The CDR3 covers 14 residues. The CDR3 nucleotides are TGTGCCAGCAGTGAAGGGGCAAGCCAAGAGACCCAGTACTTC. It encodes CASSEGASQETQYF.

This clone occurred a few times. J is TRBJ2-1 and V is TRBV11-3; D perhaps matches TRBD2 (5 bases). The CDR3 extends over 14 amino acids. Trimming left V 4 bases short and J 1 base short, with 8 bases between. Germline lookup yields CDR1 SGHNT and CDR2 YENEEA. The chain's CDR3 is CASSSGGSYNEQFF. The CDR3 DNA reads TGTGCCAGCAGCTCAGGAGGTTCCTACAATGAGCAGTTCTTC.

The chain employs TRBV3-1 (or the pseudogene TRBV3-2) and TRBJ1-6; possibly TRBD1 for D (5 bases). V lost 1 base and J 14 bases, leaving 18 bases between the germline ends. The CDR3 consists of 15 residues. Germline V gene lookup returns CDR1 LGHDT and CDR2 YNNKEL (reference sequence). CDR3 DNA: TGTGCCAGCAGCCAAGGTCCCCAGGGCGAGGGGTCCCTCCACTTT. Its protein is CASSQGPQGEGSLHF.

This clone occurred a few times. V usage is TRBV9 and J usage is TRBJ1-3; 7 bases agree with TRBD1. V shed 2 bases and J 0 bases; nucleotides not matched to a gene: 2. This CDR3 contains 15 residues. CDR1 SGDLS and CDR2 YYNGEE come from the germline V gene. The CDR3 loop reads CASSVQGDSGNTIYF. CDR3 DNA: TGTGCCAGCAGCGTTCAGGGGGACTCTGGAAACACCATATATTTT.

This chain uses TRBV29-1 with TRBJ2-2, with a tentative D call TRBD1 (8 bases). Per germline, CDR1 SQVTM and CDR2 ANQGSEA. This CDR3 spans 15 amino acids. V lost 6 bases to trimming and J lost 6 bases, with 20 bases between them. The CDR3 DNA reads TGCAGCGTGAGAGGGGCTACAGGGGGGGCCGGGGAGCTGTTTTTT. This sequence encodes CSVRGATGGAGELFF.

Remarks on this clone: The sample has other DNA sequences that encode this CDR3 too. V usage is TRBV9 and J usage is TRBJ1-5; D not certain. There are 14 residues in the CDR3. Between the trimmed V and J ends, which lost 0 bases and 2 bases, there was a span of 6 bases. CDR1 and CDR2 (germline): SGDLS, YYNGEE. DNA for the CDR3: TGTGCCAGCAGCGTAGGTCAGGGCAATCAGCCCCAGCATTTT. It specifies CASSVGQGNQPQHF. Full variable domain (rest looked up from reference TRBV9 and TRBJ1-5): DSGVTQTPKHLITATGQRVTLRCSPRSGDLSVYWYQQSLDQGLQFLIQYYNGEERAKGNILERFSAQQFPDLHSELNLSSLELGDSALYFCASSVGQGNQPQHFGDGTRLSIL.

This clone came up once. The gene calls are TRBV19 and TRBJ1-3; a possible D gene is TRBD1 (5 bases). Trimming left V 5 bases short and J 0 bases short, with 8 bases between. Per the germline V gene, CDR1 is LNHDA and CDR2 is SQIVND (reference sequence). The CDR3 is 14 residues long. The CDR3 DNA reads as TGTGCCAGTAGTGGGAGGGGCTCTGGAAACACCATATATTTT. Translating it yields CASSGRGSGNTIYF.

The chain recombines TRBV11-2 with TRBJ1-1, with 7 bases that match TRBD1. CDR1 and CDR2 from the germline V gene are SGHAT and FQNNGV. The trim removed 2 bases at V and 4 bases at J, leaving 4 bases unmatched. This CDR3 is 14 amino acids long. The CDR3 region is CASSLLRGGTEAFF. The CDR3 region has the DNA TGTGCCAGCAGCTTACTCAGGGGGGGCACTGAAGCTTTCTTT.

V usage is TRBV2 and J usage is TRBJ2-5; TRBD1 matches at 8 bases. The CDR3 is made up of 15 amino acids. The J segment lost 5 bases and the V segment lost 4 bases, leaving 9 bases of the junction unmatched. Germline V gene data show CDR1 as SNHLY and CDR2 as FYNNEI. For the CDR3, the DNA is TGTGCCAGCAGTGGAGGGACAGGCGGCGGGGAGACCCAGTACTTC. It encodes CASSGGTGGGETQYF.

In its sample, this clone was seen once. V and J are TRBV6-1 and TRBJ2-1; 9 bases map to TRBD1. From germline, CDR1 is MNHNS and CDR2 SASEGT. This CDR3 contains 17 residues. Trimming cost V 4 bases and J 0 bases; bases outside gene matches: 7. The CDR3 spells CASSGGGTGSSYNEQFF. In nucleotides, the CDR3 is TGTGCCAGCAGTGGAGGGGGGACAGGGTCCTCCTACAATGAGCAGTTCTTC.

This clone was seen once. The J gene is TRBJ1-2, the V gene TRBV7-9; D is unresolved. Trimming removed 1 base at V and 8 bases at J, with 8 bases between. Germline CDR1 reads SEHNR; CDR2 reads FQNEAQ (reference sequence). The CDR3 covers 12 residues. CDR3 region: CASSLDPLGYTF. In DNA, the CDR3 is TGTGCCAGCAGCTTAGATCCCCTCGGCTACACCTTC.